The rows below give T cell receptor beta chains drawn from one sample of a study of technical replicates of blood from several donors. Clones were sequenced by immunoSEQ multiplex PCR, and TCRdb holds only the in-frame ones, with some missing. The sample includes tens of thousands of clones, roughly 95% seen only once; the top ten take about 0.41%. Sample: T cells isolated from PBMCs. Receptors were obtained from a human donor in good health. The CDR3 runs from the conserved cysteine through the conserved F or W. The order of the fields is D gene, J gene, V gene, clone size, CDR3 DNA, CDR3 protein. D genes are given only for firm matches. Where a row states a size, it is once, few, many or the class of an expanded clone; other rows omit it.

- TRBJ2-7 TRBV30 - TGTGCCTGGAGTATAGGCGGCGAGCAGTACTTC CAWSIGGEQYF
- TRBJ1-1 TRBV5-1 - TGCGCCAGCAGCTTGGGTCGGGATATTGAAGCTTTCTTT CASSLGRDIEAFF
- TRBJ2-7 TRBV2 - TGTGCCAGCAGTCTTTATCCGCCCGGGGGGCGAAACGAGCAGTACTTC CASSLYPPGGRNEQYF
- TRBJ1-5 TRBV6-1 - TGTGCCAGCACAATCCGGGAGCCCGATCAGCCCCAGCATTTT CASTIREPDQPQHF
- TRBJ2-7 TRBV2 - TGTGCCAGCAGTGAATTGATCAGGGCCCCCTACGAGCAGTACTTC CASSELIRAPYEQYF
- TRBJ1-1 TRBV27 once TGTGCCAGCAGTTTATATCCGGGAGGTCTGAACACTGAAGCTTTCTTT CASSLYPGGLNTEAFF
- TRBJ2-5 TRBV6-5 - TGTGCCAGCAGTTACCGAGGGAAAGAGACCCAGTACTTC CASSYRGKETQYF
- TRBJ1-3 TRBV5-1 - TGCGCCAGCAGCTTGGATGTCGGGGGGCGCGTAGGAAACACCATATATTTT CASSLDVGGRVGNTIYF
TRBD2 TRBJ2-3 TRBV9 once TGTGCCAGCAGCGTAGTGGGCGGGAGGGCAGATACGCAGTATTTT CASSVVGGRADTQYF
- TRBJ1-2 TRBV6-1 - TGTGCCAGCAGTGAAGGGATCACAGTTTATGGCTACACCTTC CASSEGITVYGYTF
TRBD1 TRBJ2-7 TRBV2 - TGTGCCAGCAGTGAAGTGACAGGGGCGGGATACGAGCAGTACTTC CASSEVTGAGYEQYF
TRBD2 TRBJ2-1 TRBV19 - TGTGCCAGTAGTTTGGCTAGCGGGGAGCCTAATGAGCAGTTCTTC CASSLASGEPNEQFF
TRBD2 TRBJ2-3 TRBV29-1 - TGCAGCGTTGAATCGGGACTAGTGACAGATACGCAGTATTTT CSVESGLVTDTQYF
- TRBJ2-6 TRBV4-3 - TGCGCCAGCAGCCAAGATGGGATGCGGGGGCTAACTGGGGCCAACGTCCTGACTTTC CASSQDGMRGLTGANVLTF
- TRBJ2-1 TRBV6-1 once TGTGCCAGCACGAGTAGGGCTAGCGTCTTGCATGAGCAGTTCTTC CASTSRASVLHEQFF
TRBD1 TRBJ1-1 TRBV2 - TGTGCCAGCAGGGGACGACAGGGTTTGGACACTGAAGCTTTCTTT CASRGRQGLDTEAFF
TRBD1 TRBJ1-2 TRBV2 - TGTGCCAGCAGTACTAACAGGGGTGACGGCTACACCTTC CASSTNRGDGYTF
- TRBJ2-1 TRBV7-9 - TGTGCCAGCAGCCCGCCTACTAGCCTTAATTTCAATGAGCAGTTCTTC CASSPPTSLNFNEQFF
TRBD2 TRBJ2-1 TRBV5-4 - TGTGCCAGCAGCCCTATAGCGGGAGGAGCTGGGCCTAACAATGAGCAGTTCTTC CASSPIAGGAGPNNEQFF
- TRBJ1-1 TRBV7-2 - TGTGCCAGCAGCTTTGCAGGGATAAACACTGAAGCTTTCTTT CASSFAGINTEAFF
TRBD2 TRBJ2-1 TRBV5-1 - TGCGCCAGCAGCTTCCTTACTAGCGGGAGCGGAAGTAACAATGAGCAGTTCTTC CASSFLTSGSGSNNEQFF
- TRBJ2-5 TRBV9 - TGTGCCAGCAGCGTAGATCCAGAGCGGGTGGAGACCCAGTACTTC CASSVDPERVETQYF
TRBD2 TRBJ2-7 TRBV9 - TGTGCCAGCAGCGCGGCAAGCGGGGTTTCCTACGAGCAGTACTTC CASSAASGVSYEQYF
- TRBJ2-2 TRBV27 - TGTGCCAGCAGTTTGGGGGACTGGTTCGCGAACACCGGGGAGCTGTTTTTT CASSLGDWFANTGELFF
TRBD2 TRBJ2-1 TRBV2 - TGTGCCAGCAGTGGGACTAGCGGGAAATACAATGAGCAGTTCTTC CASSGTSGKYNEQFF
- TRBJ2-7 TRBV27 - TGTGCCAGCAGTCCTTACCAGGGAAAAGAGCAGTACTTC CASSPYQGKEQYF
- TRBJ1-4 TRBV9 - TGTGCCAGCAGCTCGGACAGACTACAGGAAAAACTGTTTTTT CASSSDRLQEKLFF
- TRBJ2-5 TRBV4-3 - TGCGCCAGCAGCCAAAATCCAGCGGAAGAGACCCAGTACTTC CASSQNPAEETQYF
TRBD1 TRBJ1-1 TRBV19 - TGTGCCAGTAGTGTAATACAGGGGAGTGAAGCTTTCTTT CASSVIQGSEAFF
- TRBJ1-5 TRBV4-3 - TGCGCCAGCAGCCAAGATAGCGGTCAGCCCCAGCATTTT CASSQDSGQPQHF
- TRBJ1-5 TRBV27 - TGTGCCAGCAGTCCAGGGTGGGGGGACCAGCCCCAGCATTTT CASSPGWGDQPQHF
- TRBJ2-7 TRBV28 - TGTGCCAGCAGTTTATCGGGCGGGGCCTACGAGCAGTACTTC CASSLSGGAYEQYF
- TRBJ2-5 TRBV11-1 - TGTGCCAGCAGTTCAACTCCGTGGACCCAGTACTTC CASSSTPWTQYF
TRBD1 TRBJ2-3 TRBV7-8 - TGTGCCAGCAGCACGGGGACAGCTAGCACAGATACGCAGTATTTT CASSTGTASTDTQYF
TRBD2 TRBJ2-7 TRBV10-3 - TGTGCCATCAGTGTGGGGGAGGGCTTGTCCTACGAGCAGTACTTC CAISVGEGLSYEQYF
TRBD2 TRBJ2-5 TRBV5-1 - TGCGCCAGCAGCCTGGGGGGGGTAGAGACCCAGTACTTC CASSLGGVETQYF
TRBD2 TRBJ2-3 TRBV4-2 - TGTGCCAGCAGCGAGGGACTATTGGGAGATACGCAGTATTTT CASSEGLLGDTQYF
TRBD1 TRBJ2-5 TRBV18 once TGTGCCAGCTCAGCTGGGGACAGAAACCAAGAGACCCAGTACTTC CASSAGDRNQETQYF
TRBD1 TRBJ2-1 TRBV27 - TGTGCCAGCAGTTTATCAGCCGGGACAGGGCGGAATGAGCAGTTCTTC CASSLSAGTGRNEQFF
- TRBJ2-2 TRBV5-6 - TGTGCCAGCAGCTTGGCAGGCCCCGGGGAGCTGTTTTTT CASSLAGPGELFF
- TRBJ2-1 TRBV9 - TGTGCCACAGGGACTTCTAATGAGCAGTTCTTC CATGTSNEQFF
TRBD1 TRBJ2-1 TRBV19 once TGTGCCAGTAGTATCAGGTTCGGGACAGATAATGAGCAGTTCTTC CASSIRFGTDNEQFF
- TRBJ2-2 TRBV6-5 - TGTGCCAGCAGTCCAGTCCTCACCGGGGAGCTGTTTTTT CASSPVLTGELFF
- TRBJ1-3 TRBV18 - TGTGCCAGCTCGGAGGGTGACACCATATATTTT CASSEGDTIYF
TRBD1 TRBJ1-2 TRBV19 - TGTGCCAGTAGTTTGACAGGGGGTATGGGGCATGGCTACACCTTC CASSLTGGMGHGYTF
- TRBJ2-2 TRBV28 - TGTGCCAGCAGTTTTAGCACAGGACGGATAGACACCGGGGAGCTGTTTTTT CASSFSTGRIDTGELFF
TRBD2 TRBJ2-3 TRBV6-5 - TGTGCCAGCAGCCCCCAGGCGGGGGCGCAGTATTTT CASSPQAGAQYF
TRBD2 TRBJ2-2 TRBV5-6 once TGTGCCAGCAGCTCCATCGTAGCGGGACCGAACACCGGGGAGCTGTTTTTT CASSSIVAGPNTGELFF
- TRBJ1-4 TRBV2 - TGTGCCAGCAGCGAGGTAGCAACTAATGAAAAACTGTTTTTT CASSEVATNEKLFF
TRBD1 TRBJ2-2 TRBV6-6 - TGTGCCAGCAGCGTTGGGACAGAAGGGGAGCTGTTTTTT CASSVGTEGELFF
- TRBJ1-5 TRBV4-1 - TGCGCCAGCAGCCAAGACTACAGGGAGCGATCTAATCAGCCCCAGCATTTT CASSQDYRERSNQPQHF
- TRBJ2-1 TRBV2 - TGTGCCAGCAGTGAAGCCAGGGCCCAGAATGAGCAGTTCTTC CASSEARAQNEQFF
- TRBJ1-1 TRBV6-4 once TGTGCCAGCAGTGACTCCGGACAGCCTAACACTGAAGCTTTCTTT CASSDSGQPNTEAFF
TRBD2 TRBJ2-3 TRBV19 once TGTGCCAGTAGTCAGACTAGCGGGGGCACAGATACGCAGTATTTT CASSQTSGGTDTQYF
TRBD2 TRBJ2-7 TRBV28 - TGTGCCAGCAGTCTAGCGGGAGTCTCCTACGAGCAGTACTTC CASSLAGVSYEQYF